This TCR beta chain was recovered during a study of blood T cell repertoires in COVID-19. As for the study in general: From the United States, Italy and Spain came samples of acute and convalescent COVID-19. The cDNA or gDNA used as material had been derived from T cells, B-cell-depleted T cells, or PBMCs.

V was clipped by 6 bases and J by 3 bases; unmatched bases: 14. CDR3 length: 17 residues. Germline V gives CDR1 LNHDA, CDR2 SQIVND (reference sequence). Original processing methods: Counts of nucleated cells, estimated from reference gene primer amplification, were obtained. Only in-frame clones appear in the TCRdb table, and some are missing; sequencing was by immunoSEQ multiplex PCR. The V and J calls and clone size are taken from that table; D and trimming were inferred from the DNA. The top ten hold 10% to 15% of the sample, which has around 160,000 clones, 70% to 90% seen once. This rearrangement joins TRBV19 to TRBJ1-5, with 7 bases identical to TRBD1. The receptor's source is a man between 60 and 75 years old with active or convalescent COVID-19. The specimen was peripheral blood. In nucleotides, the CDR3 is TGTGCCAGTAGGAGAACCGCTGGGACAGCCTACAATCAGCCCCAGCATTTT. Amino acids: CASRRTAGTAYNQPQHF.